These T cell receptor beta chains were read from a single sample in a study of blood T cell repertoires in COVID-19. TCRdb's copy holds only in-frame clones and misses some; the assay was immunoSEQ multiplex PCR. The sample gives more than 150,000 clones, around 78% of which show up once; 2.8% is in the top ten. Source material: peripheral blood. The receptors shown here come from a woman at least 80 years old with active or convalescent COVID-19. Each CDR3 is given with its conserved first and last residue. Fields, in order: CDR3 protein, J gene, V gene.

cdr3_aa: CASSPQGVQETQYF
j_call: TRBJ2-5
v_call: TRBV5-1

cdr3_aa: CASSPRAGEGYEQYF
j_call: TRBJ2-7
v_call: TRBV6-2/TRBV6-3

cdr3_aa: CASYSTAGRGGGYTF
j_call: TRBJ1-2
v_call: TRBV3-1/TRBV3-2

cdr3_aa: CASSYSQGLSEQYF
j_call: TRBJ2-7
v_call: TRBV6-5

cdr3_aa: CASSVGQGLNQPQHF
j_call: TRBJ1-5
v_call: TRBV9

cdr3_aa: CASSLRAGGAYTF
j_call: TRBJ1-2
v_call: TRBV27

cdr3_aa: CASSQDLDIANYGYTF
j_call: TRBJ1-2
v_call: TRBV4-1

cdr3_aa: CAWNQGTSYEQYF
j_call: TRBJ2-7
v_call: TRBV30

cdr3_aa: CASSLGVVGETQYF
j_call: TRBJ2-5
v_call: TRBV7-2

cdr3_aa: CSARTVTEAFF
j_call: TRBJ1-1
v_call: TRBV20-1